These 5 T cell receptor beta chains came from one sample sequenced in a study of CD8+CD57+ T cells in acquired aplastic anemia. Profiles of TCR beta VDJ and CDR3 were generated from a genomic DNA template. TCRdb recomputed calls from the reads with MiXCR, one row per CDR3 protein. The data contain 200,000 to 250,000 distinct CDR3 sequences, about half of them singletons. Flow cytometry had shown expanded CD8+CD57+ cells in the patients chosen for sequencing. Material: sorted CD4+, CD8+, or CD8+CD57+ T cells (not recorded which) from PBMCs. All receptors come from a human donor with aplastic anemia.

This clonotype was seen many times. The V and J genes are TRBV4-1 and TRBJ1-1; TRBD1 aligns across 7 bases. The CDR3 has 15 residues. Trimming at V came to 8 bases and at J to 3 bases, leaving 12 bases not matched to a gene. Germline values: CDR1 MGHRA, CDR2 YSYEKL. The CDR3 loop is CASAPTGRRDTEAFF. For the CDR3, the DNA is TGCGCCAGCGCCCCGACAGGGAGGCGGGACACTGAAGCTTTCTTT.

The chain joins TRBV27 to TRBJ2-7, with 7 bases that match TRBD1. Germline loops: CDR1 MNHEY, CDR2 SMNVEV (reference sequence). Losses at the gene ends were 5 bases for V and 3 bases for J; bases not matched to a gene: 7. The CDR3 extends over 14 amino acids. CDR3 sequence: CASSINRDSYEQYF. CDR3 nucleotide sequence: TGTGCCAGCAGTATAAACCGGGACAGCTACGAGCAGTACTTC.

This clonotype has ten or more counts. This chain links TRBV2 with TRBJ2-1; 10 bases agree with TRBD2. The CDR3 consists of 15 residues. The V gene end was trimmed by 5 bases and the J gene end by 6 bases; junction bases not matched to a gene: 7. CDR1 is SNHLY and CDR2 is FYNNEI in the germline V gene. CDR3 nucleotides: TGTGCCAGCAGTCAGTTTAGCGGGGGGTTCAATGAGCAGTTCTTC. Translating gives CASSQFSGGFNEQFF.

The gene calls are TRBV2 and TRBJ2-6, with 7 bases matching TRBD1. The ends lost 2 bases at V and 2 bases at J; junction bases unmatched: 3. This CDR3 has 16 residues. Germline-derived CDR1 and CDR2 are SNHLY and FYNNEI. The CDR3 sequence is CASSETGTAGANVLTF. The DNA of the CDR3 is TGTGCCAGCAGTGAAACGGGGACAGCTGGGGCCAACGTCCTGACTTTC.

The chain combines TRBV7-2 with TRBJ2-7; tentatively, D is TRBD1 or TRBD2 (6 bases each). V lost 6 bases and J 0 bases, leaving 15 bases between the germline ends. CDR1 SGHTA and CDR2 FQGNSA come from the germline V gene. The CDR3 consists of 15 residues. The CDR3, as DNA: TGTGCCAGCAGGTTTGGGGGCGGGGTCTCCTACGAGCAGTACTTC. It yields the protein CASRFGGGVSYEQYF. Based on the CDR3 plus reference TRBV7-2 and TRBJ2-7, the full variable domain is GAGVSQSPSNKVTEKGKDVELRCDPISGHTALYWYRQSLGQGLEFLIYFQGNSAPDKSGLPSDRFSAERTGGSVSTLTIQRTQQEDSAVYLCASRFGGGVSYEQYFGPGTRLTVT.